This entry features one TCR beta chain sequence. The data belong to a study of long-term antiretroviral therapy in people with HIV. Researchers ran immunoSEQ v3.0 at survey level. Assay used: immunoSEQ multiplex PCR; TCRdb lists only in-frame clones, some missing. The sample lists roughly 15,000 clones; about 95% were seen once. CDR1 and CDR2 (germline): MGHRA, YSYEKL. V was clipped by 3 bases and J by 5 bases; unmatched bases: 6. The CDR3 spans 15 residues. Specimen: unsorted PBMCs, collected roughly 6.4 years after starting antiretroviral therapy. The receptor's source is a woman aged 45 to 65 with HIV. The chain employs TRBV4-1 and TRBJ1-1; 10 bases fit TRBD1. The CDR3 sequence: CASSHGDRGWTEAFF. In DNA form, the CDR3 reads TGCGCCAGCAGCCACGGGGACAGGGGATGGACTGAAGCTTTCTTT.